The rows below give T cell receptor beta chains drawn from one sample of a study of Ad26.COV2.S vaccination and SARS-CoV-2 variants. Libraries were prepared by immunoSEQ multiplex PCR; TCRdb keeps only in-frame clonotypes and omits some of them. The table lists hundreds of thousands of clones, roughly 87% of them singletons. The sample was peripheral blood, taken in a trial of Ad26.COV2.S vaccine versus placebo. The receptors originated from a person aged 18 to 59 who received the Ad26.COV2.S COVID-19 vaccine or a placebo. The CDR3 runs from the conserved cysteine through the conserved F or W. Each record gives: V gene, J gene, clone size, D gene, CDR3 protein, CDR3 DNA. The D gene is left open where the match is weak. The size of a clone is reported for some rows only, either as once, few or many, or as a class for expanded clones.

V: TRBV3-1/TRBV3-2; J: TRBJ1-5; size: .; D: .; CDR3: CASSQDLRQGSNQPQHF; DNA: TGTGCCAGCAGCCAAGATCTAAGGCAGGGGTCAAATCAGCCCCAGCATTTT
V: TRBV27; J: TRBJ1-5; size: once; D: TRBD1; CDR3: CASSLSGTGRGQPQHF; DNA: TGTGCCAGCAGTTTATCTGGGACAGGGAGAGGTCAGCCCCAGCATTTT
V: TRBV10-3; J: TRBJ2-5; size: .; D: TRBD2; CDR3: CAISEGLAGAQETQYF; DNA: TGTGCCATCAGTGAAGGCCTAGCGGGGGCCCAAGAGACCCAGTACTTC
V: TRBV10-3; J: TRBJ2-1; size: .; D: TRBD2; CDR3: CAISGSSGRGSHNEQFF; DNA: TGTGCCATCAGTGGGTCTTCCGGGCGGGGGAGTCACAATGAGCAGTTCTTC
V: TRBV28; J: TRBJ2-5; size: .; D: .; CDR3: CASSPGTKQRETQYF; DNA: TGTGCCAGCAGTCCTGGGACAAAACAGCGAGAGACCCAGTACTTC
V: TRBV6-4; J: TRBJ2-1; size: .; D: .; CDR3: CASRLWGEQFF; DNA: TGTGCCAGCAGACTCTGGGGTGAGCAGTTCTTC
V: TRBV28; J: TRBJ2-1; size: .; D: .; CDR3: CASSFPGEVEQFF; DNA: TGTGCCAGCAGTTTCCCCGGCGAAGTTGAGCAGTTCTTC
V: TRBV18; J: TRBJ2-5; size: .; D: .; CDR3: CASSPPGRAETQYF; DNA: TGTGCCAGCTCACCACCAGGCAGGGCAGAGACCCAGTACTTC
V: TRBV4-3; J: TRBJ2-3; size: .; D: .; CDR3: CASSQDPGIGDTQYF; DNA: TGCGCCAGCAGCCAAGATCCAGGGATAGGAGATACGCAGTATTTT
V: TRBV19; J: TRBJ2-1; size: .; D: TRBD2; CDR3: CASSTYSGGAFGEQFF; DNA: TGTGCCAGTAGTACTTATAGCGGGGGGGCCTTTGGTGAGCAGTTCTTC
V: TRBV29-1; J: TRBJ1-1; size: .; D: .; CDR3: CSVGPNTEAFF; DNA: TGCAGCGTTGGCCCAAACACTGAAGCTTTCTTT
V: TRBV7-2; J: TRBJ2-4; size: .; D: .; CDR3: CASTQGNNIQYF; DNA: TGTGCCAGCACCCAGGGAAACAACATTCAGTACTTC
V: TRBV28; J: TRBJ2-7; size: .; D: TRBD1; CDR3: CASSFPGTGTYEQYF; DNA: TGTGCCAGCAGTTTTCCCGGGACAGGGACCTACGAGCAGTACTTC
V: TRBV12-5; J: TRBJ1-3; size: few; D: .; CDR3: CASGLAGGSRVYTIYF; DNA: TGTGCTAGTGGTTTGGCAGGAGGTAGCAGGGTATACACCATATATTTT
V: TRBV9; J: TRBJ1-2; size: .; D: .; CDR3: CASSAQGKDRANYGYTF; DNA: TGTGCCAGCAGCGCTCAAGGTAAGGACCGAGCTAACTATGGCTACACCTTC